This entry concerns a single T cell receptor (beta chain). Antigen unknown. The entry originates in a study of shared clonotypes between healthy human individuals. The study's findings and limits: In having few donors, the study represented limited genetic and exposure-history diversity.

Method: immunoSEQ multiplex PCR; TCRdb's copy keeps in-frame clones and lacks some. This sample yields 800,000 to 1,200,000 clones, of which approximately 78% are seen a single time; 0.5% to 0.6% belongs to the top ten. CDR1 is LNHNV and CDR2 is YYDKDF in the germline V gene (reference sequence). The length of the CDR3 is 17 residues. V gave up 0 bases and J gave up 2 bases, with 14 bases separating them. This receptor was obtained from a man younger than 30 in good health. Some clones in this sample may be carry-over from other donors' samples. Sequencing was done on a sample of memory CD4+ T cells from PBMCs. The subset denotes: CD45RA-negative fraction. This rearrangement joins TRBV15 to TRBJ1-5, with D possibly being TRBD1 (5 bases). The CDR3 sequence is CATSRDLRALGNQPQHF. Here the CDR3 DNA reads TGTGCCACCAGCAGAGATCTCAGGGCATTGGGCAATCAGCCCCAGCATTTT.